This TCR beta chain comes out of a study of a mutant IDH1 vaccine in newly diagnosed glioma. Study in general: Patients had received radiotherapy, temozolomide, or both previously, most receiving both. Study outcomes and limitations: Changes in top peripheral clonotypes did not appear linked to pseudoprogression.

The germline CDR1 and CDR2 sequences are SGDLS and YYNGEE. V was trimmed by 1 base and J by 4 bases, leaving 14 bases between them. There are 15 residues in the CDR3. This sample's time point: week 47, end of study. Each vaccine dose was 300 ug of mutant IDH1 20-mer peptide, with topical imiquimod. All eight of the vaccinations patients received fell in weeks 1, 3, 5, 7, 11, 15, 19 and 23. On this clone itself: The antigen remains undetermined.

The table came from immunoSEQ multiplex PCR; TCRdb's copy has only in-frame clones and leaves some out. The sample holds 60,000 to 65,000 clones, about four fifths seen once. The receptor was isolated from a man aged 25 to 40 with glioma. The chain uses TRBV9 and TRBJ1-2, with a tentative D call TRBD1 (5 bases). Sequenced here: PBMCs, sampled from a glioma patient whose treatment included an IDH1 peptide vaccine. The CDR3 loop is CASSVFSQGVYGYTF. CDR3 DNA: TGTGCCAGCAGCGTATTCAGTCAGGGTGTCTATGGCTACACCTTC.